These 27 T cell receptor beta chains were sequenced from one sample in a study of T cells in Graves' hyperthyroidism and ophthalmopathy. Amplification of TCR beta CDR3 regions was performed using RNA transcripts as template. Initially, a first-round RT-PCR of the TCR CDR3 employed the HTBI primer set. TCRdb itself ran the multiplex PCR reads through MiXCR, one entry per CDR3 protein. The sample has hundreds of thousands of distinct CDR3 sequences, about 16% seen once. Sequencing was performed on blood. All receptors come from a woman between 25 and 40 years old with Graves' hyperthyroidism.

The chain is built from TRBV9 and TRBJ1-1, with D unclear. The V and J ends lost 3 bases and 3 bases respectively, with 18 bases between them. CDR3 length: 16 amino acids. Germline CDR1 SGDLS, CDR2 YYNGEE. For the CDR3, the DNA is TGTGCCAGCAGCGAAAGTTCGTCCCCTTGGGACACTGAAGCTTTCTTT. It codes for CASSESSSPWDTEAFF.

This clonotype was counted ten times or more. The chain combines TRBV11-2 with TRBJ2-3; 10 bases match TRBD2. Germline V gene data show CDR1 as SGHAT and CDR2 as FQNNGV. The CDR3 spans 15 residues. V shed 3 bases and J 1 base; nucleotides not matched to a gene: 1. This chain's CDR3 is CASSFGTSGTDTQYF. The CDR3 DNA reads TGTGCCAGCAGCTTTGGGACTAGCGGCACAGATACGCAGTATTTT. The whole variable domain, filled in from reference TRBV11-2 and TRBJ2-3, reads EAGVAQSPRYKIIEKRQSVAFWCNPISGHATLYWYQQILGQGPKLLIQFQNNGVVDDSQLPKDRFSAERLKGVDSTLKIQPAKLEDSAVYLCASSFGTSGTDTQYFGPGTRLTVL.

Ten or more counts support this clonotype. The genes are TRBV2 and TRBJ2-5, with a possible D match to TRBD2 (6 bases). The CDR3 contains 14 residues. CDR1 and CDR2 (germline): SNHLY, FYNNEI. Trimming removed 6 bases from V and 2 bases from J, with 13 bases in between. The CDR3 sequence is CASRGTSTQETQYF. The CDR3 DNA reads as TGTGCCAGCAGAGGAACTAGCACTCAAGAGACCCAGTACTTC. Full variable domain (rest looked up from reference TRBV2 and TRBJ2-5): EPEVTQTPSHQVTQMGQEVILRCVPISNHLYFYWYRQILGQKVEFLVSFYNNEISEKSEIFDDQFSVERPDGSNFTLKIRSTKLEDSAMYFCASRGTSTQETQYFGPGTRLLVL.

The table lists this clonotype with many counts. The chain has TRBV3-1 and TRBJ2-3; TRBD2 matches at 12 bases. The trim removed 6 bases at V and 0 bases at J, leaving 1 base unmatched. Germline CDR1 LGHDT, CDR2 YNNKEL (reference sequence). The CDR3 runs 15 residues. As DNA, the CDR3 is TGTGCCAGCAGACTAGCGGGAGGAAGCACAGATACGCAGTATTTT. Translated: CASRLAGGSTDTQYF.

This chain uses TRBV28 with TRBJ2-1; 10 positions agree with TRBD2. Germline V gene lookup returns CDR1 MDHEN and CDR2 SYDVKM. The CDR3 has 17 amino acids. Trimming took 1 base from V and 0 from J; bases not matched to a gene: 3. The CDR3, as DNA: TGTGCCAGCAGTTTATATCCTAGCGGGAGCTCCTACAATGAGCAGTTCTTC. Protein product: CASSLYPSGSSYNEQFF.

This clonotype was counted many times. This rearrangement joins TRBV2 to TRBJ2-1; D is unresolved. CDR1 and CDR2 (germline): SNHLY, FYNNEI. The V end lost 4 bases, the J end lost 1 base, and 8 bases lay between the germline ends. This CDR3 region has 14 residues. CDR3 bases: TGTGCCAGCAGTGCGGCTCGTTCCTACAATGAGCAGTTCTTC. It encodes CASSAARSYNEQFF.

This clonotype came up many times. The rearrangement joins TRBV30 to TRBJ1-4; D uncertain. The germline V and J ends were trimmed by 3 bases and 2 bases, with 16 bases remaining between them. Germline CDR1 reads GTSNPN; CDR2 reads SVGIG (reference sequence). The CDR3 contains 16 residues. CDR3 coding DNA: TGTGCCTGGAGCCCTAGAGGGCGCGGGACTAATGAAAAACTGTTTTTT. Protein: CAWSPRGRGTNEKLFF.

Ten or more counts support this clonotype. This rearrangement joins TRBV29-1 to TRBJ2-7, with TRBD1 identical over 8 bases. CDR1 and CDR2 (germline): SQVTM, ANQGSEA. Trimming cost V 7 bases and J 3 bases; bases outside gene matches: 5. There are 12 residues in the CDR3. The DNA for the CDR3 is TGCAGCGCCGTAGGACAGGGCTACGAGCAGTACTTC. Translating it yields CSAVGQGYEQYF.

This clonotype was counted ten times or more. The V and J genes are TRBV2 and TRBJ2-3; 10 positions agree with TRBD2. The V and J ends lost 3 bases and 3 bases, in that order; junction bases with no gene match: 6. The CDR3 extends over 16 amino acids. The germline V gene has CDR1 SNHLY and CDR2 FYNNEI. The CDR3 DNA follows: TGTGCCAGCAGTGACGCTAGCGGGAGTGGGACAGATACGCAGTATTTT. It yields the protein CASSDASGSGTDTQYF.

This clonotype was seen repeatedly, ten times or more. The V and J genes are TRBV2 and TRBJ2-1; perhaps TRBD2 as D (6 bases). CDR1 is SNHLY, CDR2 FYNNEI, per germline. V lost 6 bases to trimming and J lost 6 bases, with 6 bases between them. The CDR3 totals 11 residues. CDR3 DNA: TGTGCCAGCAGGACTAGCAATGAGCAGTTCTTC. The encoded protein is CASRTSNEQFF.

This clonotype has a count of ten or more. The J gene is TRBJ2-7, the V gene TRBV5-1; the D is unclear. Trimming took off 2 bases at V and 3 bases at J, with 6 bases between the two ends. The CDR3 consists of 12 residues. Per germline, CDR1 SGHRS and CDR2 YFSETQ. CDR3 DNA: TGCGCCAGCAGCTTAAAAAACTACGAGCAGTACTTC. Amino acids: CASSLKNYEQYF.

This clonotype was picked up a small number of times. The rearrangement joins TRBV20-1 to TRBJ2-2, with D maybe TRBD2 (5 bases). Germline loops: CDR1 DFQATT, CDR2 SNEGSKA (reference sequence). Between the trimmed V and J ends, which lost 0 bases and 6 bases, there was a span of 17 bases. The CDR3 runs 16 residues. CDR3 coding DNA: TGCAGTGCTAGAGATCCCGGGAAGCCAATCGCCGGGGAGCTGTTTTTT. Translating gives CSARDPGKPIAGELFF.

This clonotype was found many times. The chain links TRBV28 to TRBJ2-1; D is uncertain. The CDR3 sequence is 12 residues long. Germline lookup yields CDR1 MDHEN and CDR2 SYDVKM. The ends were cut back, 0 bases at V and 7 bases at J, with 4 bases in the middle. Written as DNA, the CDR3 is TGTGCCAGCAGTTTATGGGAGAATGAGCAGTTCTTC. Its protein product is CASSLWENEQFF.

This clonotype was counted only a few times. The CDR3 sequence is CASIEDTNSGANVLTF. As DNA, the CDR3 is TGTGCCAGCATAGAGGACACCAATTCTGGGGCCAACGTCCTGACTTTC. The rearrangement uses TRBV2 and TRBJ2-6; D is possibly TRBD1 (5 bases). The CDR3 is 16 residues long. V lost 7 bases and J 1 base, leaving 14 bases between the germline ends. CDR1 and CDR2 (germline): SNHLY, FYNNEI.

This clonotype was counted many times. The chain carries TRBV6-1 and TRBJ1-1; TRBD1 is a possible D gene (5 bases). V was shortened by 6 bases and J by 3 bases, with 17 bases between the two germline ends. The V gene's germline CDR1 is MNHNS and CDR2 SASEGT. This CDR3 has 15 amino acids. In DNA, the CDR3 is TGTGCCAGCAGCGATCCAGGGTTATCGGACACTGAAGCTTTCTTT. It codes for CASSDPGLSDTEAFF.

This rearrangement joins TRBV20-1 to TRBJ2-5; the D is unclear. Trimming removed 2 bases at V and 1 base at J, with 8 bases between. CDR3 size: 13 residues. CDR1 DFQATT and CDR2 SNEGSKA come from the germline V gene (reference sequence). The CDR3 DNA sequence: TGCAGTGCTAGAAGGCAGACCCAAGAGACCCAGTACTTC. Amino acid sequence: CSARRQTQETQYF.

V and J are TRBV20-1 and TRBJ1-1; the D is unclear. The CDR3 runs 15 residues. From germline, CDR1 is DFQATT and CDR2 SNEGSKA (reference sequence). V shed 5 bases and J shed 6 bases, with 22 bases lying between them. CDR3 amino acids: CSAPSYYFRSAEAFF. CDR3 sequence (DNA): TGCAGTGCTCCGTCCTATTATTTCCGAAGCGCTGAAGCTTTCTTT.

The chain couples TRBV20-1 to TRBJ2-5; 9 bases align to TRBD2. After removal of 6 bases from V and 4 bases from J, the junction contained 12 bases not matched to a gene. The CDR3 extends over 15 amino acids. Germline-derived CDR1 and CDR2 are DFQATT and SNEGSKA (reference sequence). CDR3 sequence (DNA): TGCAGTGCCCACCACCCTGGCGGGAGGGGAGAGACCCAGTACTTC. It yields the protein CSAHHPGGRGETQYF.

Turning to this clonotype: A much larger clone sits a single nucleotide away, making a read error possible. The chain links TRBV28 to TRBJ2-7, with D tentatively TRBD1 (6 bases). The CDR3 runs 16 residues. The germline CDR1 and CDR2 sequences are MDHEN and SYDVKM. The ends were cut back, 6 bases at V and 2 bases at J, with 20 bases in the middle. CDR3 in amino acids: CASSYGEQGLTYEQYF. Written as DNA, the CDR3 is TGTGCCAGCAGCTATGGGGAGCAGGGGCTCACCTACGAGCAGTACTTC.

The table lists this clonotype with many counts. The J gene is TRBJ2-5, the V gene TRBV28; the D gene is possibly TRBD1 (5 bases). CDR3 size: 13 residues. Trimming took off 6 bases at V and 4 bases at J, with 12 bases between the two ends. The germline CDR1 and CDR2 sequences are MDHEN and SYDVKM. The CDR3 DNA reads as TGTGCCAGCAGGATCAGGGTAGGAGAGACCCAGTACTTC. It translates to CASRIRVGETQYF.

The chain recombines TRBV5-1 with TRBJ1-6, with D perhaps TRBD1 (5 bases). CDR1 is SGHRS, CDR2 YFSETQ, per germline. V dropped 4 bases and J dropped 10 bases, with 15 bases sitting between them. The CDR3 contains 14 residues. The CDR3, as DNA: TGCGCCAGCAGCCCCGAGGGGCGGGGGTCACCCCTCCACTTT. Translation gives CASSPEGRGSPLHF.

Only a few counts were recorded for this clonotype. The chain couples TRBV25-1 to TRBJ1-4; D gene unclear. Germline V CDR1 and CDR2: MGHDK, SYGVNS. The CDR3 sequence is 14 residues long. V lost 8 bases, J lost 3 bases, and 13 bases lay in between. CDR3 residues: CASGSRMANEKLFF. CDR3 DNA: TGTGCCAGCGGGTCTCGGATGGCTAATGAAAAACTGTTTTTT. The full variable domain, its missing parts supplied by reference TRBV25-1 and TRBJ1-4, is EADIYQTPRYLVIGTGKKITLECSQTMGHDKMYWYQQDPGMELHLIHYSYGVNSTEKGDLSSESTVSRIRTEHFPLTLESARPSHTSQYLCASGSRMANEKLFFGSGTQLSVL.

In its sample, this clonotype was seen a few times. The CDR3 DNA reads TGCAGTGCTGAGGACGGGGCATCAGGACAGCCCCAGCATTTT. Amino acids: CSAEDGASGQPQHF. This sequence joins TRBV20-1 and TRBJ1-5; TRBD1 is a possible D gene (5 bases). Germline assignment: CDR1 DFQATT and CDR2 SNEGSKA (reference sequence). The germline V and J ends were trimmed by 5 bases and 7 bases, with 18 bases remaining between them. The CDR3 spans 14 residues.

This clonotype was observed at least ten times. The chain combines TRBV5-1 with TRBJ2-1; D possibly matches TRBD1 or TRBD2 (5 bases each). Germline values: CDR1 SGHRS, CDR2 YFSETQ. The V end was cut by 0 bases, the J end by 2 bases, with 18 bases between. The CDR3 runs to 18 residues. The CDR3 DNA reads TGCGCCAGCAGCTTGGGGCTAGGGACGGACGGGGCCTACAATGAGCAGTTCTTC. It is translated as CASSLGLGTDGAYNEQFF.

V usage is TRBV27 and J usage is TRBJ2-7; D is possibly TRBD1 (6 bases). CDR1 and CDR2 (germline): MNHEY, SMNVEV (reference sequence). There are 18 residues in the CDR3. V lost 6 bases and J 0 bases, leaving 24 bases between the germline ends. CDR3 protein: CASSSTNPGHRSSYEQYF. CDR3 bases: TGTGCCAGCAGCTCCACTAACCCGGGACATAGGAGCTCCTACGAGCAGTACTTC.

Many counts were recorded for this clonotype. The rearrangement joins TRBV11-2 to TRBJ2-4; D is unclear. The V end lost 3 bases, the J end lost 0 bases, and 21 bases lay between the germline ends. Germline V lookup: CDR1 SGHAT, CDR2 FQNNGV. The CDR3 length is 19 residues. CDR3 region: CASSFRRLDIFLAKNIQYF. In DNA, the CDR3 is TGTGCCAGCAGCTTTAGGCGACTGGATATTTTCCTAGCCAAAAACATTCAGTACTTC. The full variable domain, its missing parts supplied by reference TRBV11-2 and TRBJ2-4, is EAGVAQSPRYKIIEKRQSVAFWCNPISGHATLYWYQQILGQGPKLLIQFQNNGVVDDSQLPKDRFSAERLKGVDSTLKIQPAKLEDSAVYLCASSFRRLDIFLAKNIQYFGAGTRLSVL.

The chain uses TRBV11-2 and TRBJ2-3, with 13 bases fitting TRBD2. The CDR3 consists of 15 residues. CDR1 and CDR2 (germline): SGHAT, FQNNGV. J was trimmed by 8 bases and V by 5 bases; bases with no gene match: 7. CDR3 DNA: TGTGCCAGCAGCCCGGGACTAGCGGGACGGGGTACGCAGTATTTT. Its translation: CASSPGLAGRGTQYF.